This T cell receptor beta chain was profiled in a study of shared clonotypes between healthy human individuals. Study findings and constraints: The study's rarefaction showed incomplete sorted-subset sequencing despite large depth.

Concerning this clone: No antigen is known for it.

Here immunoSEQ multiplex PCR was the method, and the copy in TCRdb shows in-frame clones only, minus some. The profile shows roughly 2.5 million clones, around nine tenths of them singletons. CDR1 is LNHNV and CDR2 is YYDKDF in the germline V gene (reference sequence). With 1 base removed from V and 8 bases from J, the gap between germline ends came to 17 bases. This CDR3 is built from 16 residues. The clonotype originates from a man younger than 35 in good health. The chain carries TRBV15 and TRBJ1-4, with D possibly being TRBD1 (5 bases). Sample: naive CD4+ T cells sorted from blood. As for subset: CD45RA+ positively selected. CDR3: CATSRVFGAGGEKLFF. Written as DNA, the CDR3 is TGTGCCACCAGCAGAGTATTCGGGGCAGGTGGGGAAAAACTGTTTTTT.